The present T cell receptor beta chain was sequenced within a study of CD8 T cells in ankylosing spondylitis. Findings and limits, study-wide: Clones linked to disease were reported to show significant enrichment in matched ankylosing spondylitis synovial fluid. In ankylosing spondylitis blood, a motif of seven to nine highly homologous TCR beta variants appeared characteristic. Within peripheral blood, clones linked to disease were CD8+ and relatively rare.

In the case of this clonotype: Its target is not known. A much larger clone is a single base away; this may be a read error.

Quantitative 5'-RACE with molecular barcodes generated TCR beta libraries. TCRdb re-analysed the 5' RACE reads in MiXCR, keeping a single row per CDR3 protein. The table shows about 100,000 distinct CDR3 sequences, with about 8.3% occurring only once. Sequencing used blood, either unsorted or a sorted T cell fraction (not recorded which). This sequence originates from a male donor with ankylosing spondylitis or in good health (not recorded which).

The DNA of the CDR3 is TGCGCCAGCAGCCTAGAACTAGCGGGAGAGGTCGGGGCGCTGTTTTTT. Its protein product is CASSLELAGEVGALFF. The V gene is TRBV4-3, the J gene TRBJ2-2; the match to TRBD2 covers 11 bases. Per germline, CDR1 LGHNA and CDR2 YSLEER. This CDR3 is 16 amino acids long.